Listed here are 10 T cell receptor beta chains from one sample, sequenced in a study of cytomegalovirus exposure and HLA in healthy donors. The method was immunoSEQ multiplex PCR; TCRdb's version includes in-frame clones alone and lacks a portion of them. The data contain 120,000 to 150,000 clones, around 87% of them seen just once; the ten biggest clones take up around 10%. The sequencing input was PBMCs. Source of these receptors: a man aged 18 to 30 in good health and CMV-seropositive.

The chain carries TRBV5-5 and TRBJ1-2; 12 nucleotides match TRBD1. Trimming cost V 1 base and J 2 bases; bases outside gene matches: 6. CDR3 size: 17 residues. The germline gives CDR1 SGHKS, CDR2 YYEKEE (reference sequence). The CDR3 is CASSLRTGTGGNYGYTF. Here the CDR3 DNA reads TGTGCCAGCAGCTTGAGAACCGGGACAGGGGGCAACTATGGCTACACCTTC.

The CDR3 is CASKKEGANSPLHF. The CDR3, as DNA: TGTGCCAGCAAGAAGGAGGGGGCGAATTCACCCCTCCACTTT. The chain links TRBV2 to TRBJ1-6; 7 bases are shared with TRBD1. The CDR3 runs 14 residues. J lost 7 bases, V lost 7 bases, and 7 bases had no gene match. The germline gives CDR1 SNHLY, CDR2 FYNNEI. Supplemented by reference TRBV2 and TRBJ1-6, the full variable domain reads EPEVTQTPSHQVTQMGQEVILRCVPISNHLYFYWYRQILGQKVEFLVSFYNNEISEKSEIFDDQFSVERPDGSNFTLKIRSTKLEDSAMYFCASKKEGANSPLHFGNGTRLTVT.

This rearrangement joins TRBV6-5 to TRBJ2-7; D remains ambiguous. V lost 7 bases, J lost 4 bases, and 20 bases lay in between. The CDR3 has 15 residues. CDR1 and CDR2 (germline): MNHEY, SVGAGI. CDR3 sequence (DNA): TGTGCCAGCACCCCAAGTGGAGCCGAAGGATACGAGCAGTACTTC. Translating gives CASTPSGAEGYEQYF.

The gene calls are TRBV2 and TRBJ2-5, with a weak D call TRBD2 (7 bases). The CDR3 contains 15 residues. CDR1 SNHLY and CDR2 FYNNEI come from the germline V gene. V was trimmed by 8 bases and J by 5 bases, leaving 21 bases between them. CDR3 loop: CASLQGGATGETQYF. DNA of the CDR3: TGTGCCAGCCTCCAAGGGGGGGCGACTGGGGAGACCCAGTACTTC.

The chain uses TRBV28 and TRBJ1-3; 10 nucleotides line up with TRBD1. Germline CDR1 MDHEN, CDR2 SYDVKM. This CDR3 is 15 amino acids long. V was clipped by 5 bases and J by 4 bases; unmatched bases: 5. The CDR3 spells CASSPPGQGGNTIYF. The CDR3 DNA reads TGTGCCAGCAGTCCTCCGGGACAGGGGGGAAACACCATATATTTT.

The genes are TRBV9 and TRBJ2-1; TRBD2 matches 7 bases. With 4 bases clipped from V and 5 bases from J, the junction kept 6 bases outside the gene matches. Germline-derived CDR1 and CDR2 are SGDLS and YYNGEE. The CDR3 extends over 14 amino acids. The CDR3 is CASSPGLTDNEQFF. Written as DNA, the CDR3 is TGTGCCAGCAGCCCGGGACTAACCGACAATGAGCAGTTCTTC.

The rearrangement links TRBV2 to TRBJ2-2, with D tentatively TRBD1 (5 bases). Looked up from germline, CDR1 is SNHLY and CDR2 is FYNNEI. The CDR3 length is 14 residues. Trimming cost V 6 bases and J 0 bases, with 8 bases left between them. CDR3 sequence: CASRLGPNTGELFF. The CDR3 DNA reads TGTGCCAGCAGATTGGGGCCGAACACCGGGGAGCTGTTTTTT.

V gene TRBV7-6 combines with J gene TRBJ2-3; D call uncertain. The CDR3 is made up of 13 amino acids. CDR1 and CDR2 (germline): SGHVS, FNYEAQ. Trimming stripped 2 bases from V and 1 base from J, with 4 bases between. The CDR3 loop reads CASSLFGTDTQYF. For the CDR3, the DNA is TGTGCCAGCAGCTTATTCGGCACAGATACGCAGTATTTT. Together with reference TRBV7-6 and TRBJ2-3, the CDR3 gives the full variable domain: GAGVSQSPRYKVTKRGQDVALRCDPISGHVSLYWYRQALGQGPEFLTYFNYEAQQDKSGLPNDRFSAERPEGSISTLTIQRTEQRDSAMYRCASSLFGTDTQYFGPGTRLTVL.

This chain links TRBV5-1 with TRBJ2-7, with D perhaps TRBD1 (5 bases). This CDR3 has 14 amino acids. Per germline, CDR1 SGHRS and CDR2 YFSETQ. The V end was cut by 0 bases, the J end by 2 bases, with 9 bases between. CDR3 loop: CASSLGRVTYEQYF. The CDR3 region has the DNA TGCGCCAGCAGCTTGGGCAGGGTGACCTACGAGCAGTACTTC.

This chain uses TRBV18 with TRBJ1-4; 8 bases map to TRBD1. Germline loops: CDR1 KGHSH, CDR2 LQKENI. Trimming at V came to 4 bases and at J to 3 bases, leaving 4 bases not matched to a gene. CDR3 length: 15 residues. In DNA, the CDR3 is TGTGCCAGCTCACAAGACAGGGGAGCTAATGAAAAACTGTTTTTT. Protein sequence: CASSQDRGANEKLFF.